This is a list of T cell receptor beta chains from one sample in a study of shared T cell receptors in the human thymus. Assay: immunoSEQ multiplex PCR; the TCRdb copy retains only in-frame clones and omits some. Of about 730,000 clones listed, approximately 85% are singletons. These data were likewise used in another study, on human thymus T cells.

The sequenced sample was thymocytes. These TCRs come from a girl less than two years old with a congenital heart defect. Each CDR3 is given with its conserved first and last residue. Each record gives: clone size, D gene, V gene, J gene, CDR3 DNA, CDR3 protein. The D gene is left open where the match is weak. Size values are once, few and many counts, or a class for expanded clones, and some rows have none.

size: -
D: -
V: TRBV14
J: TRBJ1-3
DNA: TGTGCCAGCAGCCTTTCAACCCCGAGCTCTGGAAACACCATATATTTT
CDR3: CASSLSTPSSGNTIYF

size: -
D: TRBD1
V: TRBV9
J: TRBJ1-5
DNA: TGTGCCAGCGGACAGGGGTGGGACAATCAGCCCCAGCATTTT
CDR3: CASGQGWDNQPQHF

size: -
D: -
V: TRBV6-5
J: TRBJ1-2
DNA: TGTGCCAGCAGTTATGGACCGACAGGAACTAACTATGGCTACACCTTC
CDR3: CASSYGPTGTNYGYTF

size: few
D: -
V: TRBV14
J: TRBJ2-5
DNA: TGTGCCAGCAGAATAGGACAGGGAGGGCAAGAGACCCAGTACTTC
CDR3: CASRIGQGGQETQYF

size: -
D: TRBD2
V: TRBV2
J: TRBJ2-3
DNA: TGTGCCAGAGATAGCGGGGGTTCCACAGATACGCAGTATTTT
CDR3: CARDSGGSTDTQYF

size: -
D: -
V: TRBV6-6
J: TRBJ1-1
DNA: TGTGCCACCGAGACCCGGGTAACTGAAGCTTTCTTT
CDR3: CATETRVTEAFF

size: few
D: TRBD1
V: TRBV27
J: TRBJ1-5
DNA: TGTGCCATGACAATTGGACAGGCTACGAACAGCAATCAGCCCCAGCATTTT
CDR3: CAMTIGQATNSNQPQHF

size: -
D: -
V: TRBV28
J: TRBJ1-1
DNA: TGTGCCAGCAGTTTCGGTAGGGGGAAGACCCCCCAGGTCCCCCTCGTCGAAGCTTTCTTT
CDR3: CASSFGRGKTPQVPLVEAFF

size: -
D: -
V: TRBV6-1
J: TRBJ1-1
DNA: TGTGCCACCGGCCGACAGAGCATGAACACTGAAGCTTTCTTT
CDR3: CATGRQSMNTEAFF

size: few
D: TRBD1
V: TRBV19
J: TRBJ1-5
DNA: TGTGCCAGTAGCCTGGGACAGGGGCGCAATCAGCCCCAGCATTTT
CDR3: CASSLGQGRNQPQHF

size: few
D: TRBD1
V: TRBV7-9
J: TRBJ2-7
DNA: TGTGCCAGCAGCCCTAGCGATCCGGGACAGGAGGTAGAGCAGTACTTC
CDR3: CASSPSDPGQEVEQYF